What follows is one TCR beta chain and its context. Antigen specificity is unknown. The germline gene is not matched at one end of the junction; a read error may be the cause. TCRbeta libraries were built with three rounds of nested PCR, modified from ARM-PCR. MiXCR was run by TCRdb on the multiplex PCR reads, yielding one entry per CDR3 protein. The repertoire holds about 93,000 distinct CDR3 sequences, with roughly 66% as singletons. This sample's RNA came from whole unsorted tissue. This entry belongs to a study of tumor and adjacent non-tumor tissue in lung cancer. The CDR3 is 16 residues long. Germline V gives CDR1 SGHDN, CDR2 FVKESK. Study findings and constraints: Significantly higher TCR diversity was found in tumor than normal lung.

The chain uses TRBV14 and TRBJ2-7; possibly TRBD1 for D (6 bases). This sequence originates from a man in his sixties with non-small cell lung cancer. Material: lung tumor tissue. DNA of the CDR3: TGTACCAGCAGCCAAGTCCGAAACCCTACAGGGTACGTGCAGTACTTC. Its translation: CTSSQVRNPTGYVQYF.